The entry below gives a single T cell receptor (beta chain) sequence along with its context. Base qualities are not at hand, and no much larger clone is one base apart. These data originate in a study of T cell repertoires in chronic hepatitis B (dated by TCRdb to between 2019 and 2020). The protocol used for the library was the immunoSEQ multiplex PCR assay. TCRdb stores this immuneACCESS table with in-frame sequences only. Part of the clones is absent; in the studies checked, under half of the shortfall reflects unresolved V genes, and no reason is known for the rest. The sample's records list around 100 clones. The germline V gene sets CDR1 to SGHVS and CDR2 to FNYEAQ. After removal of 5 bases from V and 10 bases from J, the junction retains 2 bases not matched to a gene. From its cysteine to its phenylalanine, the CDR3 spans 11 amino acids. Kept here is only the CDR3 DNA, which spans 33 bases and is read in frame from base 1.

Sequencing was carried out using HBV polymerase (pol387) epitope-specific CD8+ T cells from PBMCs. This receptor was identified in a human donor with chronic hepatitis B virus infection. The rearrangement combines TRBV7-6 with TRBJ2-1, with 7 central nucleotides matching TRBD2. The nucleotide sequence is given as TGTGCCAGCAGCCCGGGACTAGAGCAGTTCTTC. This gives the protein CASSPGLEQFF.